This T cell receptor (beta chain) stems from a study of CD8 T cells in Susac syndrome. V gave up 4 bases and J gave up 6 bases; unmatched junction bases: 9. This CDR3 comprises 15 residues. Germline V gene sequence: CDR1 SGHRS, CDR2 YFSETQ. It was with random hexamers that 0.5 to 1 ug RNA was reverse transcribed. Amplification of the TCR beta CDR3 was carried out by immunoSEQ multiplex PCR, which spanned a total of 54 Vbeta and 13 Jbeta segments. TCRdb processed the immunoSEQ multiplex PCR reads anew with MiXCR; each CDR3 protein has one entry. Of approximately 190,000 distinct CDR3 sequences listed, under 97% were seen once; the top ten hold 0.098%.

This sequence originates from a human donor with Susac syndrome. What was sequenced was CD4+ T cells from PBMCs. This chain uses TRBV5-1 with TRBJ1-2; 10 bases fit TRBD1. The CDR3 reads CASSVRTGGAHGYTF. DNA of the CDR3: TGCGCCAGCAGCGTAAGGACAGGGGGAGCACATGGCTACACCTTC.